The clone carrying this T cell receptor (beta chain) was found once. Losses at the gene ends were 2 bases for V and 8 bases for J; bases not matched to a gene: 7. The CDR3 runs to 13 residues. Germline CDR1 reads GTSNPN; CDR2 reads SVGIG (reference sequence). The data were taken from a study of cytomegalovirus exposure and HLA in healthy donors. PCR used 60 Vbeta primers and 13 Jbeta primers. TCRdb's copy holds only in-frame clones and misses some; the assay was immunoSEQ multiplex PCR. The table has roughly 110,000 clones, 74% seen once. This clonotype was obtained from a woman aged 40 to 49 in good health and CMV-seropositive. The sample was PBMCs. The V gene is TRBV30, the J gene TRBJ1-1, with 8 bases that match TRBD1. The chain's CDR3 is CAWSWTGREEAFF. CDR3 nucleotides: TGTGCCTGGAGTTGGACAGGGCGGGAGGAAGCTTTCTTT.